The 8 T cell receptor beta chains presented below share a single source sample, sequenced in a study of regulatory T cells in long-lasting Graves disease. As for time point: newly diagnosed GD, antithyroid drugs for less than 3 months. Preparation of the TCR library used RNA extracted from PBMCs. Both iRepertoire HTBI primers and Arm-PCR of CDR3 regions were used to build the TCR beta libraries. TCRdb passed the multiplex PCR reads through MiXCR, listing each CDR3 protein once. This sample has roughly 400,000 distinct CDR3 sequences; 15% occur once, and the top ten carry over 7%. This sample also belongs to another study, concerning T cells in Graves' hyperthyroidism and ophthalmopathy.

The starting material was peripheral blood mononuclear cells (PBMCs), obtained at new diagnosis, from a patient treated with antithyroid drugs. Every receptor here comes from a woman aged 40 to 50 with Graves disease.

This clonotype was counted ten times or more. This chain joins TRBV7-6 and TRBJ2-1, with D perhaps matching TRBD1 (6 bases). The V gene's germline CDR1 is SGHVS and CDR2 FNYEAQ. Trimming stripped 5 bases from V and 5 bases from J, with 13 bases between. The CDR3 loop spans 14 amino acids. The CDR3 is CASSPQGSHNEQFF. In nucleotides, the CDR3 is TGTGCCAGCAGCCCCCAGGGGTCCCACAATGAGCAGTTCTTC.

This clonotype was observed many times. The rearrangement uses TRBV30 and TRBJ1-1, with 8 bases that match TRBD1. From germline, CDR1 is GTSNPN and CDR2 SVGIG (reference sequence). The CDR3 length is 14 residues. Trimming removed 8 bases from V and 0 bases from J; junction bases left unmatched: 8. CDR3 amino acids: CAGGQGPMNTEAFF. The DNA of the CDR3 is TGTGCCGGCGGACAGGGACCAATGAACACTGAAGCTTTCTTT.

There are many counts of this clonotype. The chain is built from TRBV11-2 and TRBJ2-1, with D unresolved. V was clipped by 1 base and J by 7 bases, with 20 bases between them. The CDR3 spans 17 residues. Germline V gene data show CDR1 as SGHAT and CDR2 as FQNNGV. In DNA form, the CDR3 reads TGTGCCAGCAGCTTAGTGGCCCACCATGGCTACGGGAATGAGCAGTTCTTC. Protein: CASSLVAHHGYGNEQFF.

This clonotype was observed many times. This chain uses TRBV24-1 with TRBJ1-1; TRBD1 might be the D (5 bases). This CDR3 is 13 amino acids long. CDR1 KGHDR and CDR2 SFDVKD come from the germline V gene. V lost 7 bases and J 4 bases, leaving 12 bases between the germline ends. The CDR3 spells CATRQVGGTEAFF. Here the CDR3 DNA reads TGTGCCACCAGACAGGTTGGGGGCACTGAAGCTTTCTTT.

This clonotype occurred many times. CDR3 bases: TGCGCCAGCAGACCAGGACTAGCGGGACCCCCCTACGAGCAGTACTTC. Amino acid sequence: CASRPGLAGPPYEQYF. The rearrangement joins TRBV5-1 to TRBJ2-7, with TRBD2 matching 12 bases. Per the germline V gene, CDR1 is SGHRS and CDR2 is YFSETQ. Unmatched junction bases numbered 8, after V lost 5 bases and J lost 2 bases. The CDR3 runs to 16 residues.

CDR3 coding DNA: TGTGCCAGCTCGCCCCAGGGGGTACTCCACAATGAGCAGTTCTTC. Translating gives CASSPQGVLHNEQFF. The gene calls are TRBV18 and TRBJ2-1; 7 bases match TRBD1. The CDR3 is made up of 15 amino acids. The V segment lost 6 bases and the J segment 5 bases; nucleotides outside the gene matches: 10. Germline values: CDR1 KGHSH, CDR2 LQKENI.

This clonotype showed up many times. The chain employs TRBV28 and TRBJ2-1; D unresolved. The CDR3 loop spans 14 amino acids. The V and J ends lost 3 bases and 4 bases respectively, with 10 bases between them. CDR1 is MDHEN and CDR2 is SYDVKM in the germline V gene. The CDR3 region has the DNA TGTGCCAGCAGTTTTTCTGGCCGGTACAATGAGCAGTTCTTC. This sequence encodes CASSFSGRYNEQFF.

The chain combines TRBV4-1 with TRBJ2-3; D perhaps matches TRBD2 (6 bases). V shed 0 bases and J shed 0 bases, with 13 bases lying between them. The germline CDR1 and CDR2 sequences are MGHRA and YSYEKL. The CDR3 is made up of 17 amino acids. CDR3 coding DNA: TGCGCCAGCAGCCAAGATCGGGCTAGCGAGAGCACAGATACGCAGTATTTT. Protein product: CASSQDRASESTDTQYF.